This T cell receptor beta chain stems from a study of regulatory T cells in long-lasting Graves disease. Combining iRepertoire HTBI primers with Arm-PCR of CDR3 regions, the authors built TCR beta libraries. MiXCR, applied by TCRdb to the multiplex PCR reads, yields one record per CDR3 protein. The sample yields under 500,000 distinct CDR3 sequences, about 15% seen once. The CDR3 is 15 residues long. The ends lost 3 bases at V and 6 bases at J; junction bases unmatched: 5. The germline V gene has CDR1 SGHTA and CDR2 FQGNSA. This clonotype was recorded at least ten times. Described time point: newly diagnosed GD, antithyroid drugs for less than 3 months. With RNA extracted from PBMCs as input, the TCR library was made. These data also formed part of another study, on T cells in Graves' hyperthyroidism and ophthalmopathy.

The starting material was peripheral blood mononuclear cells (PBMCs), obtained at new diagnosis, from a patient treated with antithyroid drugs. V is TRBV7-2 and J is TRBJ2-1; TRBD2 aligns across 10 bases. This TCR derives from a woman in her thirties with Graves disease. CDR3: CASSLSLAGGNEQFF. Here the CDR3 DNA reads TGTGCCAGCAGCTTGAGTTTAGCGGGAGGCAATGAGCAGTTCTTC. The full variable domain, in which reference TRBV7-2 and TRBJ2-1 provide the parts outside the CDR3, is GAGVSQSPSNKVTEKGKDVELRCDPISGHTALYWYRQSLGQGLEFLIYFQGNSAPDKSGLPSDRFSAERTGGSVSTLTIQRTQQEDSAVYLCASSLSLAGGNEQFFGPGTRLTVL.